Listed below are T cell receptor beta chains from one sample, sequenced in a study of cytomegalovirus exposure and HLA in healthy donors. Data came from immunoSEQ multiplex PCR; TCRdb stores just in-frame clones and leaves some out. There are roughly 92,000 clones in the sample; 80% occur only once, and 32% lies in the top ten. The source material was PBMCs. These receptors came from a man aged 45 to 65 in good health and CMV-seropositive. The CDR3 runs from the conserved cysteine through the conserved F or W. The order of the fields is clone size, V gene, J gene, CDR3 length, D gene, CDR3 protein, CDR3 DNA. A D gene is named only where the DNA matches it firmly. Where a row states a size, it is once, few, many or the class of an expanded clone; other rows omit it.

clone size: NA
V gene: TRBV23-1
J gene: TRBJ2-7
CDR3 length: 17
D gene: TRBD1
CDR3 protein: CASNPPVRDRDFHEQYF
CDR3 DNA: TGCGCCAGCAATCCCCCCGTACGGGACAGGGATTTCCACGAGCAGTACTTC

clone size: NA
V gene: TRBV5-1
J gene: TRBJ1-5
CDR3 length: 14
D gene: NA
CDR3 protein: CASSLWGGNQPQHF
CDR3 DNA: TGCGCCAGCAGCTTGTGGGGGGGCAATCAGCCCCAGCATTTT

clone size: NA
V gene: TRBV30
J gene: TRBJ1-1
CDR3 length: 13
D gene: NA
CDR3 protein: CAWSRGGNTEAFF
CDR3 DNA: TGTGCCTGGAGTAGGGGAGGTAACACTGAAGCTTTCTTT

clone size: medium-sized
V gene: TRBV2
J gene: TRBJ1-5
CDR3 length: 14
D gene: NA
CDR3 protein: CASSSGSSNQPQHF
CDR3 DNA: TGTGCCAGCAGTTCAGGATCGAGCAATCAGCCCCAGCATTTT

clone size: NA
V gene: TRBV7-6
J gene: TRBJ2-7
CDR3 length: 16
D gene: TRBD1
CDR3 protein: CASSSTSQGAFYEQYF
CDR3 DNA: TGTGCCAGCAGCTCCACATCTCAGGGGGCGTTCTACGAGCAGTACTTC

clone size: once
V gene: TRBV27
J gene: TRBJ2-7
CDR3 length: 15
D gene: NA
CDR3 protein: CASRGPATRSYEQYF
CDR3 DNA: TGTGCCAGCAGGGGGCCGGCGACTCGCTCCTACGAGCAGTACTTC

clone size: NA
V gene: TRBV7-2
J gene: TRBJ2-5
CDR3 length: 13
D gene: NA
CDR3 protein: CASSRDHQETQYF
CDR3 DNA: TGTGCCAGCAGCCGGGATCACCAAGAGACCCAGTACTTC

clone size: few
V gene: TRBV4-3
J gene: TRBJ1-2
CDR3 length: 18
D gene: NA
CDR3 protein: CASSQDPHGGAAGYGYTF
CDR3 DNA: TGCGCCAGCAGCCAAGATCCACACGGGGGGGCGGCGGGCTATGGCTACACCTTC

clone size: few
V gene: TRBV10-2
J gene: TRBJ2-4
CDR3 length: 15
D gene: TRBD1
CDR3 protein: CASRGTGIAKNIQYF
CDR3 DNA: TGCGCCAGCAGGGGGACAGGTATAGCCAAAAACATTCAGTACTTC

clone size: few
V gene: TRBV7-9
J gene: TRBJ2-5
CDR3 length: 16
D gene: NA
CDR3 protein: CASSASGVAPAETQYF
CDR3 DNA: TGTGCCAGCAGCGCATCCGGGGTCGCTCCCGCCGAGACCCAGTACTTC

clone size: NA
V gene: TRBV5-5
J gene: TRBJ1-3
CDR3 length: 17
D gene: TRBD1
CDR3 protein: CASSLAGTALSGNTIYF
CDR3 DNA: TGTGCCAGCAGCTTGGCTGGGACAGCCCTCTCTGGAAACACCATATATTTT

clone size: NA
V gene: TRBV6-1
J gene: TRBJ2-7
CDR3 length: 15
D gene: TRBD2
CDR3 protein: CASSVGAGAGYEQYF
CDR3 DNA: TGTGCCAGCAGTGTCGGGGCGGGAGCTGGATACGAGCAGTACTTC

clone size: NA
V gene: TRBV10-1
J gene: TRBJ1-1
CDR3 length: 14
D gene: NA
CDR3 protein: CASSEMVGGTEAFF
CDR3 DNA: TGCGCCAGCAGTGAAATGGTTGGGGGGACTGAAGCTTTCTTT

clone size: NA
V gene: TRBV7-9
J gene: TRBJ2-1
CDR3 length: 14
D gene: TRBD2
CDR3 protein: CASAPSGMYNEQFF
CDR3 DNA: TGTGCCAGCGCCCCTAGCGGGATGTACAATGAGCAGTTCTTC

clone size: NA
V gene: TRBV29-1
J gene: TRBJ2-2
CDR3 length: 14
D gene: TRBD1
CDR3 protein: CSGIDRGNTGELFF
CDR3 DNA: TGCAGCGGGATCGACAGGGGCAACACCGGGGAGCTGTTTTTT

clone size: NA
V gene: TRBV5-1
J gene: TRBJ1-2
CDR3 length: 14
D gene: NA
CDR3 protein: CASTLPSGASGYTF
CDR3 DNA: TGCGCCAGCACCTTGCCCTCCGGAGCTTCTGGCTACACCTTC

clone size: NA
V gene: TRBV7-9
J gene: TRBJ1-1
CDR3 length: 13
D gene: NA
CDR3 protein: CASSSSGNTEAFF
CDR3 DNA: TGTGCCAGCAGCTCGTCGGGGAACACTGAAGCTTTCTTT

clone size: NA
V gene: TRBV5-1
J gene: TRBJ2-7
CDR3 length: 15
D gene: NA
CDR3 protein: CASSFSRAQFGEQYF
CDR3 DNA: TGCGCCAGCAGCTTCAGCAGGGCGCAGTTTGGCGAGCAGTACTTC

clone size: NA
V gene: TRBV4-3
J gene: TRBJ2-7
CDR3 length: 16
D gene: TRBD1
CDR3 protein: CATMPPDRGKGYEQYF
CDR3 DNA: TGCGCCACCATGCCCCCAGACAGGGGAAAAGGTTACGAGCAGTACTTC

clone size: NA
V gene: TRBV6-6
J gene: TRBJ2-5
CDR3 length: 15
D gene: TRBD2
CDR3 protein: CASSYSPLAGETQYF
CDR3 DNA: TGTGCCAGCAGTTACTCCCCGCTAGCGGGAGAGACCCAGTACTTC

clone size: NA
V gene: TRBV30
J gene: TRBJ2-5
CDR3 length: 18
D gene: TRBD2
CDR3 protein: CAWTPRAGTSGIWETQYF
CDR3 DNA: TGTGCCTGGACCCCCCGGGCGGGGACTAGCGGGATCTGGGAGACCCAGTACTTC

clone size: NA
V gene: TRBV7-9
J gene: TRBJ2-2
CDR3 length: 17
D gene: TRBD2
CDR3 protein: CASSLALAGRNTGELFF
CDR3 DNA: TGTGCCAGCAGCTTAGCTCTAGCGGGAAGGAACACCGGGGAGCTGTTTTTT

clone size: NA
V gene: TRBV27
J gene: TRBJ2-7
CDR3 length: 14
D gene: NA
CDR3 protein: CASSFQGGAYEQYF
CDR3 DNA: TGTGCCAGCAGTTTTCAAGGGGGGGCCTACGAGCAGTACTTC

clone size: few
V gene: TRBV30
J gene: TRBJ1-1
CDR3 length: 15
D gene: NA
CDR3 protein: CAWKLVPAVNTEAFF
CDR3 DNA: TGTGCCTGGAAGCTTGTCCCCGCCGTGAACACTGAAGCTTTCTTT

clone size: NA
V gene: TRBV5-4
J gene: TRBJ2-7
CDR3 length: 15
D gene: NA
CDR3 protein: CASSLDQGSSYEQYF
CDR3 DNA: TGTGCCAGCAGCTTGGATCAGGGATCATCCTACGAGCAGTACTTC

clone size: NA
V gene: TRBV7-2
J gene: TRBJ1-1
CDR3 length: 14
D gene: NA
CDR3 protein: CVSRKGDRNTEAFF
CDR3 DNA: TGTGTCAGCAGGAAGGGGGATAGGAACACTGAAGCTTTCTTT

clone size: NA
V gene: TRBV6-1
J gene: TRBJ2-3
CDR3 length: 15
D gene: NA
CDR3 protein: CASSGGRGGWDTQYF
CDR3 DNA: TGTGCCAGCAGTGGGGGGAGGGGGGGATGGGATACGCAGTATTTT

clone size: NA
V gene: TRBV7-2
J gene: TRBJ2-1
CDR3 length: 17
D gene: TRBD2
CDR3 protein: CASSPRASGLLYNEQFF
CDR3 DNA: TGTGCCAGCAGCCCTCGGGCTAGCGGCCTCCTCTACAATGAGCAGTTCTTC

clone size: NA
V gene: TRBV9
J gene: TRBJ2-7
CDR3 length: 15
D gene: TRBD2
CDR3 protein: CASSVLAGGFYEQYF
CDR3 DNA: TGTGCCAGCAGCGTACTAGCGGGAGGGTTCTACGAGCAGTACTTC

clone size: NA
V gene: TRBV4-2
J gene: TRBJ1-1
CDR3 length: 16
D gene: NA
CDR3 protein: CASSPVAGGRGTEAFF
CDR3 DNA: TGTGCCAGCAGCCCAGTCGCTGGAGGTAGAGGCACTGAAGCTTTCTTT

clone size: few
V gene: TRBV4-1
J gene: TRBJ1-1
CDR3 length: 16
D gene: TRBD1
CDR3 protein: CASSQDRRTGNTEAFF
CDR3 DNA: TGCGCCAGCAGCCAAGATCGGAGGACAGGGAACACTGAAGCTTTCTTT

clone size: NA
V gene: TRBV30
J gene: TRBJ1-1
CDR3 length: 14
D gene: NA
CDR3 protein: CAWSVSIENTEAFF
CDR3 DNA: TGTGCCTGGAGTGTAAGTATAGAGAACACTGAAGCTTTCTTT

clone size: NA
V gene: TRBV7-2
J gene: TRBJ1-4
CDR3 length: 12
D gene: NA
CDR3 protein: CASSLGGGKLFF
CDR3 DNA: TGTGCCAGCAGCTTAGGGGGAGGAAAACTGTTTTTT

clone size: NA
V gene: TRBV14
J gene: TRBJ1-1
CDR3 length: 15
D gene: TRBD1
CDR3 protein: CASSEGQGVTTEAFF
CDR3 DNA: TGTGCCAGCAGCGAAGGACAGGGTGTGACCACTGAAGCTTTCTTT

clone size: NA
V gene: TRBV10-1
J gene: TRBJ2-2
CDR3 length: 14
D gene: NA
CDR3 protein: CASSNDFNTGELFF
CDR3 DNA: TGCGCCAGCAGCAACGACTTCAACACCGGGGAGCTGTTTTTT

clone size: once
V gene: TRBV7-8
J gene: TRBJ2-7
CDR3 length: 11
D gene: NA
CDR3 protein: CASSRGSEQYF
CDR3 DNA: TGTGCCAGCAGCCGAGGCAGCGAGCAGTACTTC

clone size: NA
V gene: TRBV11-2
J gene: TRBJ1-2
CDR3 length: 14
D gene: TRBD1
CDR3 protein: CASSYWTGGGGYTF
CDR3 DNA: TGTGCCAGCAGCTATTGGACAGGGGGTGGCGGCTACACCTTC

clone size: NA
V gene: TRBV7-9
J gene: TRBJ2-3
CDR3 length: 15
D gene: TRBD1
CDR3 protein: CSSSLGQGATDTQYF
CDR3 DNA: TGTTCCAGCAGCTTAGGCCAGGGGGCAACAGATACGCAGTATTTT

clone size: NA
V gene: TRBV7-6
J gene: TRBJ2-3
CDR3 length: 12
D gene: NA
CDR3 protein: CASSPGTDTQYF
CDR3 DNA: TGTGCCAGCAGCCCGGGCACAGATACGCAGTATTTT

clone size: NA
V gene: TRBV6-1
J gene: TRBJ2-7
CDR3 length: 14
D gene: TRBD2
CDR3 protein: CASSPSGRAYEQYF
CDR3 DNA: TGTGCCAGCAGTCCAAGCGGGAGAGCTTACGAGCAGTACTTC

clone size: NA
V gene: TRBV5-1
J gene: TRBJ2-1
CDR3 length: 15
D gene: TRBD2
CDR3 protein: CASSPSGIIGNEQFF
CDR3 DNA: TGCGCCAGCAGCCCTAGCGGGATAATCGGCAATGAGCAGTTCTTC